The TCR beta chain under discussion was sequenced for a study of regulatory T cells in long-lasting Graves disease. HTBI primers from iRepertoire and Arm-PCR of CDR3 regions yielded the TCR beta libraries. TCRdb reprocessed the multiplex PCR reads with MiXCR, giving one entry per CDR3 protein. In the table there are around 470,000 distinct CDR3 sequences, around 15% of which are singletons. V lost 7 bases, J lost 0 bases, and 9 bases lay in between. The germline CDR1 and CDR2 sequences are SNHLY and FYNNEI. The CDR3 runs to 14 residues. Note on this clonotype: The antigen is unknown.

Study-level points and caveats: Persistent patients shared more public clonotypes (approximately 2,900) than new patients (under 1,000).

As to time point: newly diagnosed GD, antithyroid drugs for less than 3 months. The authors made the TCR library using RNA they extracted from PBMCs. The sample was also reused in another study, on T cells in Graves' hyperthyroidism and ophthalmopathy. That paper adds: The TCR CDR3 was amplified in a first-round RT-PCR using the HTBI primer set. Within blood appeared most thyroid clonotypes that had expanded above 0.001. A 13 V-J signature model discriminated ophthalmopathy versus stable hyperthyroidism.

The clonotype originates from a woman aged 50 to 60 with Graves disease. The chain joins TRBV2 to TRBJ1-4, with TRBD1 as a possible D gene (5 bases). The specimen comprised peripheral blood mononuclear cells (PBMCs), sampled at new diagnosis, from a patient treated with antithyroid drugs. The CDR3: CASKRQPTNEKLFF. The CDR3 nucleotides read TGTGCCAGCAAAAGACAGCCAACTAATGAAAAACTGTTTTTT.